The present T cell receptor beta chain was sequenced within a study of shared clonotypes between healthy human individuals. V was shortened by 3 bases and J by 7 bases, with 24 bases between the two germline ends. This CDR3 has 17 amino acids. Looked up from germline, CDR1 is LNHDA and CDR2 is SQIVND (reference sequence). The naive CD8 population came from CD45RO-negative cells selected for CCR7, without terminally differentiated effector memory CD45RA+ cells. The repertoire was sequenced with immunoSEQ multiplex PCR; TCRdb's copy has only in-frame clones and lacks some. The table lists about 610,000 clones, approximately 96% of them singletons.

Source material: naive CD8+ T cells sorted from blood. The clonotype was recovered from a woman aged 25 to 39 in good health. This sequence joins TRBV19 and TRBJ1-2; a weak D match, TRBD1 (5 bases). This CDR3 is CASSIRPFRRGDSGYTF. The CDR3 DNA reads TGTGCCAGTAGTATTCGCCCTTTCAGACGGGGGGACTCTGGCTACACCTTC. The whole variable domain, remainder taken from reference TRBV19 and TRBJ1-2, is DGGITQSPKYLFRKEGQNVTLSCEQNLNHDAMYWYRQDPGQGLRLIYYSQIVNDFQKGDIAEGYSVSREKKESFPLTVTSAQKNPTAFYLCASSIRPFRRGDSGYTFGSGTRLTVV.